This TCR beta chain was captured in a study of Ad26.COV2.S vaccination and SARS-CoV-2 variants (dated by TCRdb to the early 2020s). For the study in its entirety: Donors in the vaccine arm were drawn from COV1001, a multicentre, randomized, double-blind, placebo-controlled phase I-IIa trial testing Ad26.COV2.S in healthy adults. Investigators did not know the trial group allocation while performing experiments and assessing outcomes. Dosing of Ad26.COV2.S was intramuscular, at either 5x10^10 or 1x10^11 viral particles, delivered as one shot or as two shots spaced 56 days apart. Participants in the trial were split at random into five groups of five each, receiving low-dose or high-dose Ad26.COV2.S once or twice, or else placebo on both occasions. The TCR-sequenced set comprised around 30 samples: approximately 19 Ad26.COV2.S vaccine recipients, 5 placebo recipients and 8 SARS-CoV-2 convalescent individuals. The specificity and breadth of SARS-CoV-2-reactive T cell receptors after Ad26.COV2.S vaccination were assessed by TCRbeta repertoire sequencing. Overall study outcomes, separate from this receptor: Compared with placebo recipients, Ad26.COV2.S recipients showed higher spike-specific TCR breadth (P = 0.0014). The study was not powered to compare responses between vaccine doses or regimens. After vaccination, substantial breadth of spike-specific CD8+ and CD4+ T cell responses was reported. The authors noted that total T cell responses may have been underestimated by the TCR breadth and depth analyses. Non-spike TCR breadth was comparable between vaccine and placebo recipients, consistent with the vaccine containing only spike.

Notes on this clone: Its antigen is not yet known. Base qualities are not at hand, and no much larger clone is one base apart.

A distance of 2 bases separates the germline ends of V and J, which lose 5 bases and 3 bases respectively. The CDR3, cysteine through phenylalanine, is 10 amino acids long. Only the CDR3 part of the read is kept: 30 bases, read in frame from the first base. Via the germline V gene, CDR1 is MDHEN and CDR2 SYDVKM. What the treatment or condition label conveys for this sample: roughly 19 received Ad26.COV2.S at low or high dose, single or two shots; roughly 5 received placebo; per-sample allocation not given. Repertoires of vaccine and placebo recipients were sequenced from samples collected on day 63 after the first injection. Between 29 July and 7 August 2020, Cohort 1b enrolled about 27 adults aged 18-55 years at one site in Boston, USA. Ad26.COV2.S was a replication-incompetent adenovirus type 26 vector that expressed a prefusion-stabilized SARS-CoV-2 spike protein derived from the original Wuhan strain.

The immunoSEQ Assay was the method used to sequence TCRbeta CDR3 regions. After extraction, genomic DNA underwent amplification by bias-controlled multiplex PCR, followed by high-throughput sequencing. For the original study's pipeline: To quantify the absolute abundance of every unique TCRbeta CDR3 region, sequences were collapsed and filtered. T cell fraction was estimated by normalizing TCRbeta template counts to usable DNA, with usable DNA measured through amplification of reference genes found in all nucleated cells. Repertoire TCRs were annotated as SARS-CoV-2-specific by exact matching of V gene, CDR3 amino acid sequence and J gene to a known reactive TCR set. MIRA supplied the reference SARS-CoV-2 TCR set, which was filtered for enrichment in COVID-19-positive ImmuneCODE repertoires so that public or cross-reactive TCRs were removed. Using the MIRA antigens, annotated TCRs were further analysed by specific ORF or by position within an ORF. Breadth was defined as the number of annotated unique rearrangements divided by the total number of unique productive rearrangements, and depth was defined as the summed frequency of the annotated unique rearrangements. Two-sided Wilcoxon rank-sum tests were applied when comparing TCR breadth between groups. TCRdb took this table from immuneACCESS and kept in-frame rearrangements with V and J called. Such tables lack part of the clones; where checked against another copy, unresolved V genes explain under half of the gap, and the rest is unexplained. The V and J calls and clone size were taken over from that table, and D and trimming were inferred from the DNA. The sample records roughly 460,000 clones, 80% to 90% of which are singletons. The ten largest clonotypes hold 1.5% to 2% of the sample.

The starting material was peripheral blood, obtained in a trial of Ad26.COV2.S vaccine versus placebo. The chain was built from TRBV28 and TRBJ2-7, with the D segment identity uncertain. The TCR was taken from a person aged 18 to 59 who received the Ad26.COV2.S COVID-19 vaccine or a placebo. This receptor has the CDR3 CASSHYEQYF. The nucleotides read TGTGCCAGCAGTCACTACGAGCAGTACTTC.